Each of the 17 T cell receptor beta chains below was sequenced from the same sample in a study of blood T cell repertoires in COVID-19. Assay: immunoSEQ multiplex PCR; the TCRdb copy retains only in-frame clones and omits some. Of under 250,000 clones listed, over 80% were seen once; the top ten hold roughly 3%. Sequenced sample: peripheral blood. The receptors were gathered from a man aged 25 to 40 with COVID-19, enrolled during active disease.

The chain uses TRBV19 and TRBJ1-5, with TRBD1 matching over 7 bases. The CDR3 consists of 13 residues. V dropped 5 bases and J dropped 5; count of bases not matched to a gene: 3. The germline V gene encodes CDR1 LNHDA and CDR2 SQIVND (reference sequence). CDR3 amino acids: CASSHTGDQPQHF. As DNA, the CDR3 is TGTGCCAGTAGTCATACAGGGGATCAGCCCCAGCATTTT.

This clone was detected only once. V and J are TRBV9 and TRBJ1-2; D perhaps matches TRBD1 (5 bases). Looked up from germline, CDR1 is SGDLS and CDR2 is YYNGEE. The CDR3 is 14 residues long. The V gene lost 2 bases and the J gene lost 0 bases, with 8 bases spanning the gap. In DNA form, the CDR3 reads TGTGCCAGCAGCGTCAGGGTAGCTAACTATGGCTACACCTTC. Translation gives CASSVRVANYGYTF.

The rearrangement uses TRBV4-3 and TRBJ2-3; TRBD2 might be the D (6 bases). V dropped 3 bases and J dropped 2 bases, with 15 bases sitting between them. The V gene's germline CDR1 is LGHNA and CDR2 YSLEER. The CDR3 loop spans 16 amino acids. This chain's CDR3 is CASSHVLAGNTDTQYF. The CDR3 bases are TGCGCCAGCAGCCATGTCTTGGCGGGAAACACAGATACGCAGTATTTT.

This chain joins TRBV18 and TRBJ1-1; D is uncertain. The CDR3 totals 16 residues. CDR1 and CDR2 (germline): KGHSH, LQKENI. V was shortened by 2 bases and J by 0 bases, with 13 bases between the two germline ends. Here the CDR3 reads CASSPILSEMNTEAFF. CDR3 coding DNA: TGTGCCAGCTCACCAATCTTATCAGAAATGAACACTGAAGCTTTCTTT.

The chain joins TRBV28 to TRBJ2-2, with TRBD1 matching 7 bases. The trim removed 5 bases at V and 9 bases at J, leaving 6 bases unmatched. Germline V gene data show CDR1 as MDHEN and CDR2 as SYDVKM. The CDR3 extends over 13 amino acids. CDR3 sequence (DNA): TGTGCCAGCAGTCATGACAGGGTCTGGGAGCTGTTTTTT. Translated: CASSHDRVWELFF.

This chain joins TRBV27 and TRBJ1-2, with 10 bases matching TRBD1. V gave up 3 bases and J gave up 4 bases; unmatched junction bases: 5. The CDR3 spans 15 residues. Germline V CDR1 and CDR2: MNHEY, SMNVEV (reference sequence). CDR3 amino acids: CASSLATGGPYGYTF. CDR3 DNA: TGTGCCAGCAGTTTGGCGACAGGGGGCCCCTATGGCTACACCTTC.

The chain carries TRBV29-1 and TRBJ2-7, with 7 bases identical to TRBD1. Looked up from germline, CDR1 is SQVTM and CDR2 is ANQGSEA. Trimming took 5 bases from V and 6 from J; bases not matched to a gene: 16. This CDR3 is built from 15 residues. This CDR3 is CSVQQQGSRPGEQYF. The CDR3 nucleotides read TGCAGCGTTCAGCAACAGGGGTCCCGTCCCGGCGAGCAGTACTTC.

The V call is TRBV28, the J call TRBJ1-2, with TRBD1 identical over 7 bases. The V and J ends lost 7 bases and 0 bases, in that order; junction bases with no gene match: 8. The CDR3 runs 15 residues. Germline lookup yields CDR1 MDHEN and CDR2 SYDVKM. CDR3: CASTTTGTANYGYTF. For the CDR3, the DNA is TGTGCCAGCACCACGACAGGGACAGCTAACTATGGCTACACCTTC.

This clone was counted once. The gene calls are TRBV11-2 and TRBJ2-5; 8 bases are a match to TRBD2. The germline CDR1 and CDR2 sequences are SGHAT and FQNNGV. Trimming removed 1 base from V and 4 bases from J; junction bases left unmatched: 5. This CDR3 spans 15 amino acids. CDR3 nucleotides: TGTGCCAGCAGCTTAGTCGGGGGGGCAGGAGAGACCCAGTACTTC. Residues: CASSLVGGAGETQYF.

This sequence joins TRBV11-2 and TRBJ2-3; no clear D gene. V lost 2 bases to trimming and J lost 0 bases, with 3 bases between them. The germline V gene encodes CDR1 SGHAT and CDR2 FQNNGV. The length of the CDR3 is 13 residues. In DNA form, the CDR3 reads TGTGCCAGCAGCTTAACTAGCACAGATACGCAGTATTTT. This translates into CASSLTSTDTQYF.

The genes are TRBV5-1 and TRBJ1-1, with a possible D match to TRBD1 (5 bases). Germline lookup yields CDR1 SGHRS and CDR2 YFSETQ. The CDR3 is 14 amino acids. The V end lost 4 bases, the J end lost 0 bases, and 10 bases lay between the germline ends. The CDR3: CASSQTALNTEAFF. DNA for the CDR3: TGCGCCAGCAGCCAGACAGCCTTGAACACTGAAGCTTTCTTT.

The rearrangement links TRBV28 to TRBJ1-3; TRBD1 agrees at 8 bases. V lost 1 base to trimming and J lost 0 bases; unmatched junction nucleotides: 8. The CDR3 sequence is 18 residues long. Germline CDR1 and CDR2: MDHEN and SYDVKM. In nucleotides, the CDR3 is TGTGCCAGCAGTTTATTTAAGGCAGGGGGCGACTCTGGAAACACCATATATTTT. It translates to CASSLFKAGGDSGNTIYF.

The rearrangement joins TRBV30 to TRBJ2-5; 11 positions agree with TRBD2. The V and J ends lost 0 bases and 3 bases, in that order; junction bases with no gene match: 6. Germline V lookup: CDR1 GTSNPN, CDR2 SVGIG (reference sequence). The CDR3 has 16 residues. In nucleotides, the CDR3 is TGTGCCTGGAGTGTAGGGGGGACTAGCGGAAAAGAGACCCAGTACTTC. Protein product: CAWSVGGTSGKETQYF.

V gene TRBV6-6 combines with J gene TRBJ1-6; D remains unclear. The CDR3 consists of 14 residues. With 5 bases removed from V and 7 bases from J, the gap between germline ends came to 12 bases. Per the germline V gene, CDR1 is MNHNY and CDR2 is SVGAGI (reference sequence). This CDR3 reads CASSNRDRNSPLHF. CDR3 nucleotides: TGTGCCAGCAGTAACCGGGATAGGAATTCACCCCTCCACTTT.

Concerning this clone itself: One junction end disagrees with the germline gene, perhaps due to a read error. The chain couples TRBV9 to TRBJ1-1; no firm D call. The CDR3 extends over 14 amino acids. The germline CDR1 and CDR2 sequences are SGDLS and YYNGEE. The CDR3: CASSEGDWNAEAFF. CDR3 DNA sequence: TGTGCCAGCAGCGAAGGAGATTGGAACGCTGAAGCTTTCTTT.

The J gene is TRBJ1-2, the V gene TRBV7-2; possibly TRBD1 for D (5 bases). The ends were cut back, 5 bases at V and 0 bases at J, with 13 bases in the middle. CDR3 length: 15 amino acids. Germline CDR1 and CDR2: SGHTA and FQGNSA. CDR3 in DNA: TGTGCCAGCAGCCTGTTAAGACAGCCTAACTATGGCTACACCTTC. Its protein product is CASSLLRQPNYGYTF.

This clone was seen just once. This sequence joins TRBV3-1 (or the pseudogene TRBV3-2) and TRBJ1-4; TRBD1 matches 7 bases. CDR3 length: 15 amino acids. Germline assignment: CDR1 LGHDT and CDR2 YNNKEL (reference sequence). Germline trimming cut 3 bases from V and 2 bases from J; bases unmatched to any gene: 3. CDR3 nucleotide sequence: TGTGCCAGCAGCCACTCGGGACAGACTAATGAAAAACTGTTTTTT. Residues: CASSHSGQTNEKLFF.